This T cell receptor beta chain was observed in a study of cytomegalovirus exposure and HLA in healthy donors. The CDR3 sequence is 16 residues long. V was pared by 0 bases and J by 1 base, with 4 bases of the junction left unmatched. Per the germline V gene, CDR1 is SGDLS and CDR2 is YYNGEE. Regarding this clone: What it binds is not known.

Overall study results and limits: A later analysis linked a missense DCLRE1C variant to TCR beta V- and J-gene trimming.

Primers included in the PCR were 60 Vbeta and 13 Jbeta primers. Only in-frame clones appear in the TCRdb table, and some are missing; sequencing was by immunoSEQ multiplex PCR. The data show about 110,000 clones, 60% to 75% seen once. Sample: PBMCs. This TCR came from a male donor in good health and CMV-seropositive. This chain joins TRBV9 and TRBJ2-5; 9 bases fit TRBD2. DNA of the CDR3: TGTGCCAGCAGCGTAGGTAGTAGCGGGGGCCAAGAGACCCAGTACTTC. Translated, it gives CASSVGSSGGQETQYF.